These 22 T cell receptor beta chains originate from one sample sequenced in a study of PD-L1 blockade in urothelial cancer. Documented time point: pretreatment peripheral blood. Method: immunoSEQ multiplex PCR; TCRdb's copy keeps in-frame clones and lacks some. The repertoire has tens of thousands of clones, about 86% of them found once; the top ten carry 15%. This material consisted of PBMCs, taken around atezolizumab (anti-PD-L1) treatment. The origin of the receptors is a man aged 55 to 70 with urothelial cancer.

CDR3 protein: CAWSPPGGDIQYF. CDR3 nucleotide sequence: TGTGCCTGGAGTCCCCCCGGCGGGGACATTCAGTACTTC. The chain joins TRBV30 to TRBJ2-4, with D possibly matching TRBD2 (6 bases). Germline lookup yields CDR1 GTSNPN and CDR2 SVGIG (reference sequence). This CDR3 has 13 residues. Trimming pared 2 bases from V and 8 bases from J, leaving 13 bases between.

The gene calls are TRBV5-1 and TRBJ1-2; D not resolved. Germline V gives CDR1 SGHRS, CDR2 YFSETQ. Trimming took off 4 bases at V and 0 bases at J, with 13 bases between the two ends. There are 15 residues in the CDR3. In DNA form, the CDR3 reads TGCGCCAGCAGCATCGGACTCGATTCTAACTATGGCTACACCTTC. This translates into CASSIGLDSNYGYTF.

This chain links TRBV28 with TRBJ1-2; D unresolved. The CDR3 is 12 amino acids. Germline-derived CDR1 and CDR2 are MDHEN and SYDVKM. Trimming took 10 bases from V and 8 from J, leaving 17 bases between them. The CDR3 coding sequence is TGTGCCACCTCAAGGAGGAGTAGGGGCTACACCTTC. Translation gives CATSRRSRGYTF.

This CDR3 reads CASSFGRQGLTYGYTF. The CDR3 DNA reads as TGTGCCAGCAGCTTTGGCCGACAGGGGCTCACCTATGGCTACACCTTC. The chain employs TRBV5-4 and TRBJ1-2; 8 positions match TRBD1. V was clipped by 2 bases and J by 4 bases; unmatched bases: 10. Germline CDR1 and CDR2: SGHNT and YYREEE (reference sequence). This CDR3 region has 16 residues.

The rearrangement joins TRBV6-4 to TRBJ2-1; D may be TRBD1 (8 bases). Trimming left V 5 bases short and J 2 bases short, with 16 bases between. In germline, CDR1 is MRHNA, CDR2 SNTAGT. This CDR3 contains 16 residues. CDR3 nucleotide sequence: TGTGCCAGCAGTCCACAGGGGGAGGGGACCTACAATGAGCAGTTCTTC. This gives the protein CASSPQGEGTYNEQFF.

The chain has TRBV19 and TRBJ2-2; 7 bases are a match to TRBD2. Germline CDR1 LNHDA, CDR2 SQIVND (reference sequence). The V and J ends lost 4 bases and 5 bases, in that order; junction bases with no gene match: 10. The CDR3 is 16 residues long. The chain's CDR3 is CASSNFGGGKTGELFF. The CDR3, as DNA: TGTGCCAGTAGTAACTTTGGGGGGGGAAAGACCGGGGAGCTGTTTTTT.

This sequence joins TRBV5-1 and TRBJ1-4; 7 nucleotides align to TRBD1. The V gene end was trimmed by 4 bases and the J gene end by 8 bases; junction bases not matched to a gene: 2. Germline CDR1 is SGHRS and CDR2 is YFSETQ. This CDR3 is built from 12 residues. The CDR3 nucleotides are TGCGCCAGCAGCCTACAGGGGGAAAAACTGTTTTTT. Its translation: CASSLQGEKLFF.

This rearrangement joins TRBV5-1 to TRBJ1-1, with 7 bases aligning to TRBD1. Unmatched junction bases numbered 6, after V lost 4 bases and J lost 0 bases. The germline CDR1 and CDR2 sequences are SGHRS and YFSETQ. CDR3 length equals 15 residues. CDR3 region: CASSGGTAMNTEAFF. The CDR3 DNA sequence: TGCGCCAGCAGCGGGGGGACAGCCATGAACACTGAAGCTTTCTTT.

For the CDR3, the DNA is TGTGCCTGGGCCCCGGGACACGTTGGGGTCACTGAAGCTTTCTTT. This sequence encodes CAWAPGHVGVTEAFF. The V call is TRBV30, the J call TRBJ1-1, with D possibly TRBD1 on 6 matching bases. Germline CDR1 reads GTSNPN; CDR2 reads SVGIG (reference sequence). This CDR3 comprises 15 residues. V dropped 5 bases and J dropped 4 bases, with 20 bases sitting between them.

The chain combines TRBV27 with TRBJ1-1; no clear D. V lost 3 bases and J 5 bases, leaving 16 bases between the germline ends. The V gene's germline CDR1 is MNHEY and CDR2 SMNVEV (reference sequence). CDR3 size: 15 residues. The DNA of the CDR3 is TGTGCCAGCAGTTTCGTAACAGCTAGAGGGACTGAAGCTTTCTTT. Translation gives CASSFVTARGTEAFF.

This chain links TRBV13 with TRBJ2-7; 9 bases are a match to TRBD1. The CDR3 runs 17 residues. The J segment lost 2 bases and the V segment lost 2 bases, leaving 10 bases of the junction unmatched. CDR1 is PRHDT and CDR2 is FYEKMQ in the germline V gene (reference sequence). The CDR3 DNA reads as TGTGCCAGCAGCTTATACAGGGGGCGCCCGGCGACCTACGAGCAGTACTTC. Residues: CASSLYRGRPATYEQYF.

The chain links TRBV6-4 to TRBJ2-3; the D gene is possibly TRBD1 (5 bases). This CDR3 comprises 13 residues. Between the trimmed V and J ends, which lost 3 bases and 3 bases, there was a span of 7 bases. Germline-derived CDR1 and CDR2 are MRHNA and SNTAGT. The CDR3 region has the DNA TGTGCCAGCAGTGAGACAGCTACAGATACGCAGTATTTT. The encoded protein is CASSETATDTQYF.

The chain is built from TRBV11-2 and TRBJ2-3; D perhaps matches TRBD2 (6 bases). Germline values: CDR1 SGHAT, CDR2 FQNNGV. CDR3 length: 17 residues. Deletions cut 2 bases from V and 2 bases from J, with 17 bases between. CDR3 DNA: TGTGCCAGCAGCTTATCTGGTGTGAAGCGGGTCACAGATACGCAGTATTTT. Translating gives CASSLSGVKRVTDTQYF.

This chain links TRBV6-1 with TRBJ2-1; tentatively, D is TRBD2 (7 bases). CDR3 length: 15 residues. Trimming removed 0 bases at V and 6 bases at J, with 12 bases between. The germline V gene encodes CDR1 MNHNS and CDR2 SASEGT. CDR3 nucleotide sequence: TGTGCCAGCAGTGAAGCGGGGGGGCAAGGCAATGAGCAGTTCTTC. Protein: CASSEAGGQGNEQFF.

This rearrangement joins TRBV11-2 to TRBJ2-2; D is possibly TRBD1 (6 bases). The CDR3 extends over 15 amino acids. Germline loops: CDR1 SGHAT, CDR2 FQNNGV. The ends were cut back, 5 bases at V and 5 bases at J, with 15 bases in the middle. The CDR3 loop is CASSPQGMGTGELFF. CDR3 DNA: TGTGCCAGCAGCCCACAGGGAATGGGGACCGGGGAGCTGTTTTTT.

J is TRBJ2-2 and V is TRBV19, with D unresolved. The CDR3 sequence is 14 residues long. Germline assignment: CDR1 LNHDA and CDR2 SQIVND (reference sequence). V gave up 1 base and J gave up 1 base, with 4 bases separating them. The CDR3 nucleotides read TGTGCCAGTAGTATAGCCCTGAACACCGGGGAGCTGTTTTTT. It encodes CASSIALNTGELFF.

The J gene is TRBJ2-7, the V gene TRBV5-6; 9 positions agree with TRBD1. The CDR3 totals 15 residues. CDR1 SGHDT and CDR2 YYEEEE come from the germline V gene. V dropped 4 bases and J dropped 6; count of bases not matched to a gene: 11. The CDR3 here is CASSRRDRAGFEQYF. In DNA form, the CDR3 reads TGTGCCAGCAGCCGACGGGACAGGGCGGGATTCGAGCAGTACTTC.

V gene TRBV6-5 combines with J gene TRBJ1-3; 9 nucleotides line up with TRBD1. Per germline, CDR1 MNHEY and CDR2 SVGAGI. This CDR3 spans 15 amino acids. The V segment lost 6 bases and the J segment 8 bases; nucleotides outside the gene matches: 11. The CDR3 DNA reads TGTGCCAGCAGAGGATCACAGGGGGCTGCGGACACCATATATTTT. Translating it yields CASRGSQGAADTIYF.

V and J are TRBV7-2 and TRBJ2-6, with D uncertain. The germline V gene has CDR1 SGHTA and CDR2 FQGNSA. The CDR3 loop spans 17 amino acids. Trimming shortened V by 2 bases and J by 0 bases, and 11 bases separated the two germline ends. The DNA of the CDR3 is TGTGCCAGCAGCTTAACGGGTTCTAGCTCTGGGGCCAACGTCCTGACTTTC. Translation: CASSLTGSSSGANVLTF.

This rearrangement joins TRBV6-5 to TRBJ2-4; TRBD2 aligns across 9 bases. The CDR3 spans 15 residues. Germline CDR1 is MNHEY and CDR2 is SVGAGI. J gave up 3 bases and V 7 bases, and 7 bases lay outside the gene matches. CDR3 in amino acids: CASNPGTSNKNIQYF. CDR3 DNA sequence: TGTGCCAGCAACCCCGGGACTAGCAACAAAAACATTCAGTACTTC.

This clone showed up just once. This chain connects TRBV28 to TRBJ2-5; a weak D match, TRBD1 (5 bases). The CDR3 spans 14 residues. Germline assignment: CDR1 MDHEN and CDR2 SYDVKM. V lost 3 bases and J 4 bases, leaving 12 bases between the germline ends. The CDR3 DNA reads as TGTGCCAGCAGTTTTGAAAGGGGCCGAGAGACCCAGTACTTC. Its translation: CASSFERGRETQYF.

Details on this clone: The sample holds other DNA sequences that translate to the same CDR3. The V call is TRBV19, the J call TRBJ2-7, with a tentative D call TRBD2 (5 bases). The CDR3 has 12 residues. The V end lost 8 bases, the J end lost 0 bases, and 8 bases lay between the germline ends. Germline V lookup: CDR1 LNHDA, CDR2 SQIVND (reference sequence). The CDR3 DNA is TGTGCCAGTCGTGGGAGCTCCTACGAGCAGTACTTC. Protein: CASRGSSYEQYF.